This T cell receptor beta chain was documented in a study of blood T cell repertoires in COVID-19. Whole-study context: The United States, Italy and Spain supplied acute and convalescent COVID-19 samples. PBMCs, B-cell-depleted T cells, or T cells were the source of the cDNA or gDNA that made up the material.

Germline assignment: CDR1 LNHNV and CDR2 YYDKDF (reference sequence). The CDR3 totals 16 residues. The trim removed 1 base at V and 0 bases at J, leaving 1 base unmatched. As originally analysed: Amplified reference gene primers provided the basis for estimating nucleated cell counts. The data were produced by immunoSEQ multiplex PCR, yet TCRdb's version contains in-frame clones alone and is incomplete. V and J calls and clone size follow that table, whereas D and trimming were derived from the DNA. Here the sample spans under 350,000 clones, around 86% being singletons. In this sample, this clone turned up many times.

The chain carries TRBV15 and TRBJ2-2, with 8 nucleotides matching TRBD2. This receptor was taken from a human donor in a cohort sampled during active COVID-19. Material: peripheral blood. The DNA for the CDR3 is TGTGCCACCAGCAGAGGGACTAGCCCGAACACCGGGGAGCTGTTTTTT. Amino acids: CATSRGTSPNTGELFF.